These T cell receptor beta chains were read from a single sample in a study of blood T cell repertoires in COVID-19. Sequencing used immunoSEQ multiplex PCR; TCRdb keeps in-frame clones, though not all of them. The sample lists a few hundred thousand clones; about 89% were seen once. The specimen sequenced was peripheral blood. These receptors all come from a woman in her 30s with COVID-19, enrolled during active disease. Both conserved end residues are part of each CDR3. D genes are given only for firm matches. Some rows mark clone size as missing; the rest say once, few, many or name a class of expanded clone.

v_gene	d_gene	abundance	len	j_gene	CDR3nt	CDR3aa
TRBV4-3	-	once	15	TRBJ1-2	TGCGCCAGCAGCCAAGTTAGCCGGTCGAACTATGGCTACACCTTC	CASSQVSRSNYGYTF
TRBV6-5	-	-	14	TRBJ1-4	TGTGCCAGCAGACTACAGGGTCTGCAGGAAAAACTGTTTTTT	CASRLQGLQEKLFF
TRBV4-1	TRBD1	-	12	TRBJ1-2	TGCGCCAGCAGCCCCCAGGGGGCAGGCTACACCTTC	CASSPQGAGYTF
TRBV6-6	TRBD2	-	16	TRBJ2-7	TGTGCCAGCAGTCCCCGATCTAGCGGGGGGGCATACGAGCAGTACTTC	CASSPRSSGGAYEQYF
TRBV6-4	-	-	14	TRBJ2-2	TGTGCCACCTCCAACTACCAGGGTACCGGGGAGCTGTTTTTT	CATSNYQGTGELFF
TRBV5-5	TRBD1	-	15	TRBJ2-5	TGTGCCAGCAGGGGGACAGACCCTATGGGGGAGACCCAGTACTTC	CASRGTDPMGETQYF
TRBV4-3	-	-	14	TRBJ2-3	TGCGCCAGCAGCCAAAACCTCTACACAGATACGCAGTATTTT	CASSQNLYTDTQYF
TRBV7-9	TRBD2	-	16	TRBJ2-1	TGTGCCACCACATCTCGGGCGGGAGGGCCGCGGAATGAGCAGTTCTTC	CATTSRAGGPRNEQFF
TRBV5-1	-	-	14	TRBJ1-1	TGCGCCAGCAGCTTGGGACAGGTGAACACTGAAGCTTTCTTT	CASSLGQVNTEAFF
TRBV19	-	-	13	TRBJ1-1	TGTGCCAGTAGTATTGAGGGGAACACTGAAGCTTTCTTT	CASSIEGNTEAFF
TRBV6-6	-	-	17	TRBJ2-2	TGTGCCAGCAGACGACTGAATCTGCGAAGGGGCACCGGGGAGCTGTTTTTT	CASRRLNLRRGTGELFF
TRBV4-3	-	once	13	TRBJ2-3	TGCGCCAGCAGCCGTCCGGGGGAGCTGGCGCAGTATTTT	CASSRPGELAQYF
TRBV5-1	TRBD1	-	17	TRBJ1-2	TGCGCCAGCAGCTTGGCTGGAGGGACAGTAATCAACTATGGCTACACCTTC	CASSLAGGTVINYGYTF
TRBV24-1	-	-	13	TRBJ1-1	TGTGCCACCAGTGACCGGTACGGCACTGAAGCTTTCTTT	CATSDRYGTEAFF
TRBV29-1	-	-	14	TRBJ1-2	TGCAGCGTTGATAGCGTGGACAGAGCCGGGGGCTACACCTTC	CSVDSVDRAGGYTF
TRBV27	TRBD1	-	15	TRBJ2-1	TGTGCCAGCAGTTCCGGACAGGGAGCCTACAATGAGCAGTTCTTC	CASSSGQGAYNEQFF
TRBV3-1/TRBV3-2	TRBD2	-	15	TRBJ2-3	TGTGCCAGCAGCCAAGCCGCGCGGGAGACAGATACGCAGTATTTT	CASSQAARETDTQYF
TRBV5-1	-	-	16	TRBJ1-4	TGCGCCAGCAGCTTGAATCCCCGGGCAACTAATGAAAAACTGTTTTTT	CASSLNPRATNEKLFF
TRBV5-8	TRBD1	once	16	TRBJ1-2	TGTGCCAGCAGCATCCTTTCGACAGGGGGGTACTATGGCTACACCTTC	CASSILSTGGYYGYTF
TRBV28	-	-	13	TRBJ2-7	TGTGCCAGCAGCCCTATTTTCTCCTACGAGCAGTACTTC	CASSPIFSYEQYF
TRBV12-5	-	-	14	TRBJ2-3	TGTGCTAGTGGACCGGGAGCCACCACAGATACGCAGTATTTT	CASGPGATTDTQYF
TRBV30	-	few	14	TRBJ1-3	TGTGCCTGGAGAACCGTAAATACGGGGGACACCATATATTTT	CAWRTVNTGDTIYF
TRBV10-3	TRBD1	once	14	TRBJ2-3	TGTGCCATCAGACCAGACAGGGGCACAGATACGCAGTATTTT	CAIRPDRGTDTQYF
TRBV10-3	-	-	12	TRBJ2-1	TGTGCCATCAGTGAAGAGGTTATTGAGCAGTTCTTC	CAISEEVIEQFF
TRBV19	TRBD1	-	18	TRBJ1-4	TGTGCCAGTAGTGACTCCGACAGGGGGCCCCCAACTAATGAAAAACTGTTTTTT	CASSDSDRGPPTNEKLFF
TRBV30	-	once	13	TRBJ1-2	TGTGCCTGTGCTGTCAGGGCCCCCTATGGCTACACCTTC	CACAVRAPYGYTF
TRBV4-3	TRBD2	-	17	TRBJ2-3	TGCGCCAGCAGCCAAGATCTTGCTAGCGGGGTCGCAGATACGCAGTATTTT	CASSQDLASGVADTQYF
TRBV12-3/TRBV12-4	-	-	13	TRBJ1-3	TGTGCCAGCCCCGGGACTGGTGGAAACACCATATATTTT	CASPGTGGNTIYF